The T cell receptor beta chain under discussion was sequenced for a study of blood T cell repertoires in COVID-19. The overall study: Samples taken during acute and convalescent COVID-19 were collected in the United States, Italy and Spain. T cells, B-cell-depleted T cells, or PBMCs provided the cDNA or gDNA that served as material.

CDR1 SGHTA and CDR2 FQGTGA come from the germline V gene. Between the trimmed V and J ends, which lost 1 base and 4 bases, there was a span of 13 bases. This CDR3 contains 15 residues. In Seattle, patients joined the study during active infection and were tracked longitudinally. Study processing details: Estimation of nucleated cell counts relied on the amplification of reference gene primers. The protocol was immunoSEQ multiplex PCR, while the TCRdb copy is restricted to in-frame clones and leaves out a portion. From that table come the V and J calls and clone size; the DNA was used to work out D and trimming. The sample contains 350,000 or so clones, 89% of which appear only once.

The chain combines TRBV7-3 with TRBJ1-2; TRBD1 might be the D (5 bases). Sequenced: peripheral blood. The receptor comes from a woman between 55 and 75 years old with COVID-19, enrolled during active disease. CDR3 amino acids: CASSLNGGVSYGYTF. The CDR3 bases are TGTGCCAGCAGCTTAAACGGGGGGGTGAGCTATGGCTACACCTTC. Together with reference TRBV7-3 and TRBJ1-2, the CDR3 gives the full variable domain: GAGVSQTPSNKVTEKGKYVELRCDPISGHTALYWYRQSLGQGPEFLIYFQGTGAADDSGLPNDRFFAVRPEGSVSTLKIQRTERGDSAVYLCASSLNGGVSYGYTFGSGTRLTVV.